What follows are 28 T cell receptor beta chains derived from one specimen sequenced in a study of T cell changes during pregnancy in multiple sclerosis. Generated by immunoSEQ multiplex PCR, the TCRdb table keeps only in-frame clones and is missing some. The sample includes roughly 48,000 clones, 88% of them seen just once. The sequencing used CD4+ T cells from peripheral blood mononuclear cells, collected in the second trimester of pregnancy. These receptors came from a female donor with multiple sclerosis, enrolled in a pregnancy study.

This chain joins TRBV28 and TRBJ1-5; no clear D. Germline V lookup: CDR1 MDHEN, CDR2 SYDVKM. V dropped 6 bases and J dropped 4 bases, with 16 bases sitting between them. The CDR3 is made up of 15 amino acids. CDR3 loop: CASRVTTKANQPQHF. The CDR3 DNA sequence: TGTGCCAGCAGGGTCACGACAAAGGCTAATCAGCCCCAGCATTTT.

Here the CDR3 reads CASSQVGLAGAKQYF. For the CDR3, the DNA is TGCGCCAGCAGCCAAGTGGGTCTAGCGGGAGCCAAGCAGTACTTC. The rearrangement uses TRBV4-1 and TRBJ2-7, with 10 bases identical to TRBD2. The germline V gene has CDR1 MGHRA and CDR2 YSYEKL. The length of the CDR3 is 15 residues. V gave up 1 base and J gave up 8 bases; unmatched junction bases: 8.

V gene TRBV11-3 combines with J gene TRBJ2-1; 12 bases are a match to TRBD2. CDR3 length: 14 residues. CDR1 and CDR2 from the germline V gene are SGHNT and YENEEA. The junction had 2 bases not matched to a gene; V was cut back by 4 bases and J by 7 bases. The CDR3 region is CASSYGLAGNEQFF. CDR3 DNA: TGTGCCAGCAGCTATGGACTAGCGGGGAATGAGCAGTTCTTC.

The rearrangement uses TRBV18 and TRBJ1-1; TRBD1 matches 7 bases. The CDR3 consists of 14 residues. CDR1 is KGHSH and CDR2 is LQKENI in the germline V gene. V dropped 3 bases and J dropped 2; count of bases not matched to a gene: 3. The CDR3 nucleotides are TGTGCCAGCTCACCGGGACAGCCTAACACTGAAGCTTTCTTT. As protein: CASSPGQPNTEAFF.

CDR3 coding DNA: TGTGCCTGGAGTGTCAGTCTATTATCAGGGCCTGACGAGCAGTACTTC. Amino acid sequence: CAWSVSLLSGPDEQYF. The chain is built from TRBV30 and TRBJ2-7; tentatively, D is TRBD1 (5 bases). The CDR3 is made up of 16 amino acids. The V gene's germline CDR1 is GTSNPN and CDR2 SVGIG (reference sequence). The germline V and J ends were trimmed by 0 bases and 5 bases, with 20 bases remaining between them.

The rearrangement links TRBV6-4 to TRBJ2-3; a possible D gene is TRBD2 (5 bases). Trimming pared 6 bases from V and 5 bases from J, leaving 9 bases between. This CDR3 is 12 amino acids long. The V gene's germline CDR1 is MRHNA and CDR2 SNTAGT. For the CDR3, the DNA is TGTGCCAGCAGGGGAGTGGAAGATACGCAGTATTTT. Its protein is CASRGVEDTQYF.

V is TRBV14 and J is TRBJ2-7; 8 bases match TRBD1. This CDR3 is built from 15 residues. Losses at the gene ends were 4 bases for V and 4 bases for J; bases not matched to a gene: 9. The germline gives CDR1 SGHDN, CDR2 FVKESK. Here the CDR3 reads CASSPRKTGDYEQYF. CDR3 nucleotide sequence: TGTGCCAGCAGCCCACGAAAGACAGGGGATTACGAGCAGTACTTC.

The chain is built from TRBV7-3 and TRBJ2-2; D uncertain. Germline V lookup: CDR1 SGHTA, CDR2 FQGTGA. Trimming removed 3 bases at V and 2 bases at J, with 7 bases between. The CDR3 sequence is 14 residues long. CDR3 loop: CASSFNTNTGELFF. The CDR3, as DNA: TGTGCCAGCAGCTTTAACACCAACACCGGGGAGCTGTTTTTT.

The gene calls are TRBV4-1 and TRBJ1-3; the D is unclear. CDR1 and CDR2 from the germline V gene are MGHRA and YSYEKL. This CDR3 is built from 15 residues. V lost 0 bases and J 4 bases, leaving 10 bases between the germline ends. The CDR3 loop is CASSQDLPRGNTIYF. Written as DNA, the CDR3 is TGCGCCAGCAGCCAAGATCTTCCCCGGGGAAACACCATATATTTT.

The V gene is TRBV7-3, the J gene TRBJ1-1; 7 positions match TRBD1. Unmatched junction bases numbered 3, after V lost 4 bases and J lost 1 base. The germline V gene encodes CDR1 SGHTA and CDR2 FQGTGA. This CDR3 contains 14 residues. The CDR3: CASSSSGGNTEAFF. The CDR3 nucleotides are TGTGCCAGCAGCTCCTCAGGGGGGAACACTGAAGCTTTCTTT.

This chain links TRBV18 with TRBJ1-1; TRBD1 is a possible D gene (5 bases). Trimming shortened V by 6 bases and J by 2 bases, and 16 bases separated the two germline ends. Looked up from germline, CDR1 is KGHSH and CDR2 is LQKENI. CDR3 length: 15 amino acids. CDR3 in amino acids: CASSPVTTANTEAFF. DNA of the CDR3: TGTGCCAGCTCTCCAGTTACGACAGCAAACACTGAAGCTTTCTTT.

V is TRBV11-3 and J is TRBJ2-1, with 10 bases lining up with TRBD2. Trimming removed 1 base from V and 4 bases from J; junction bases left unmatched: 1. Germline V gives CDR1 SGHNT, CDR2 YENEEA. This CDR3 has 15 residues. CDR3 amino acids: CASSLGTSGYNEQFF. The CDR3 region has the DNA TGTGCCAGCAGCTTAGGGACTAGCGGTTACAATGAGCAGTTCTTC.

The CDR3 nucleotides read TGTGCCAGCAGCCAAGGGACTAGCGGGAGGACAGATACGCAGTATTTT. Translation: CASSQGTSGRTDTQYF. The V gene is TRBV7-3, the J gene TRBJ2-3; TRBD2 matches at 15 bases. J lost 3 bases, V lost 5 bases, and 3 bases had no gene match. The CDR3 extends over 16 amino acids. Germline V gives CDR1 SGHTA, CDR2 FQGTGA.

This clone was counted once. The genes are TRBV28 and TRBJ2-7, with 12 bases matching TRBD2. The germline CDR1 and CDR2 sequences are MDHEN and SYDVKM. CDR3 length equals 13 residues. The trim removed 5 bases at V and 10 bases at J, leaving 6 bases unmatched. The CDR3 DNA reads as TGTGCCAGCAGTCCTGCTAGCGGGAGGGGTCAGTACTTC. This encodes CASSPASGRGQYF.

The chain is built from TRBV19 and TRBJ2-6, with a possible D match to TRBD1 (6 bases). Germline-derived CDR1 and CDR2 are LNHDA and SQIVND (reference sequence). CDR3 size: 14 residues. Trimming took off 6 bases at V and 2 bases at J, with 8 bases between the two ends. The DNA of the CDR3 is TGTGCCAGTAGGAGACAGGCTGGGGCCAACGTCCTGACTTTC. The encoded protein is CASRRQAGANVLTF. Looking up the rest from reference TRBV19 and TRBJ2-6 gives the full variable domain: DGGITQSPKYLFRKEGQNVTLSCEQNLNHDAMYWYRQDPGQGLRLIYYSQIVNDFQKGDIAEGYSVSREKKESFPLTVTSAQKNPTAFYLCASRRQAGANVLTFGAGSRLTVL.

This rearrangement joins TRBV19 to TRBJ2-6, with TRBD1 matching 9 bases. V gave up 6 bases and J gave up 4 bases; unmatched junction bases: 7. Germline CDR1 LNHDA, CDR2 SQIVND (reference sequence). The CDR3 totals 16 residues. The CDR3 spells CASSRDREAGANVLTF. The CDR3 nucleotides are TGTGCCAGTAGCCGGGACAGGGAGGCCGGGGCCAACGTCCTGACTTTC. The full variable domain, rest sourced from reference TRBV19 and TRBJ2-6, is DGGITQSPKYLFRKEGQNVTLSCEQNLNHDAMYWYRQDPGQGLRLIYYSQIVNDFQKGDIAEGYSVSREKKESFPLTVTSAQKNPTAFYLCASSRDREAGANVLTFGAGSRLTVL.

The V and J genes are TRBV19 and TRBJ2-7, with TRBD2 identical over 10 bases. Germline values: CDR1 LNHDA, CDR2 SQIVND (reference sequence). The CDR3 runs 17 residues. Trimming cost V 5 bases and J 1 base; bases outside gene matches: 11. In nucleotides, the CDR3 is TGTGCCAGTAGTTCCCGTGAGAAGCGGGAGGGTTCCTACGAGCAGTACTTC. As protein: CASSSREKREGSYEQYF.

The genes are TRBV6-6 and TRBJ1-2; TRBD1 matches 8 bases. Germline V CDR1 and CDR2: MNHNY, SVGAGI (reference sequence). The junction had 13 bases not matched to a gene; V was cut back by 6 bases and J by 7 bases. This CDR3 comprises 15 residues. CDR3 sequence: CASRGSDRDWVGYTF. The DNA of the CDR3 is TGTGCCAGCAGGGGATCGGACAGGGACTGGGTTGGCTACACCTTC.

This rearrangement joins TRBV6-5 to TRBJ2-7; D not certain. V was trimmed by 1 base and J by 5 bases, leaving 3 bases between them. The V gene's germline CDR1 is MNHEY and CDR2 SVGAGI. CDR3 length: 11 amino acids. The CDR3 is CASSYFNEQYF. CDR3 bases: TGTGCCAGCAGTTACTTCAACGAGCAGTACTTC.

V usage is TRBV5-1 and J usage is TRBJ2-5; the match to TRBD2 covers 7 bases. This CDR3 is built from 15 residues. With V trimmed by 1 base and J by 4 bases, 7 bases remained unmatched. Germline CDR1 and CDR2: SGHRS and YFSETQ. The CDR3 bases are TGCGCCAGCAGCTTGACACTAGCGATCGGAGAGACCCAGTACTTC. Encoded protein: CASSLTLAIGETQYF.

This clone was observed a few times. The gene calls are TRBV29-1 and TRBJ2-2, with a tentative D call TRBD2 (6 bases). Germline CDR1 reads SQVTM; CDR2 reads ANQGSEA. The CDR3 spans 14 residues. V was shortened by 4 bases and J by 2 bases, with 11 bases between the two germline ends. CDR3: CSVGGRSNTGELFF. The DNA of the CDR3 is TGCAGCGTTGGTGGGAGGAGTAACACCGGGGAGCTGTTTTTT.

Points on this clone: This likely came from a read error, as a far larger clone is one base away. Additional DNA sequences in this sample encode the identical CDR3. This rearrangement joins TRBV2 to TRBJ2-5, with 8 bases that match TRBD1. The CDR3 has 14 residues. Germline V gene sequence: CDR1 SNHLY, CDR2 FYNNEI. V trimming: 6 bases; J trimming: 5 bases; junction bases outside the gene matches: 8. CDR3 DNA sequence: TGTGCCAGCAGCCTTGGACAGGGTGTGGAGACCCAGTACTTC. Protein product: CASSLGQGVETQYF.

The chain couples TRBV7-9 to TRBJ2-7; D unresolved. The CDR3 sequence is 12 residues long. Germline V CDR1 and CDR2: SEHNR, FQNEAQ (reference sequence). Trimming pared 3 bases from V and 2 bases from J, leaving 5 bases between. As DNA, the CDR3 is TGTGCCAGCAGCTTCAACACCTACGAGCAGTACTTC. Residues: CASSFNTYEQYF.

The V call is TRBV19, the J call TRBJ2-1; possible D gene TRBD1, 6 bases. This CDR3 contains 15 residues. The V gene lost 2 bases and the J gene lost 8 bases, with 16 bases spanning the gap. Germline CDR1 LNHDA, CDR2 SQIVND (reference sequence). The CDR3 region has the DNA TGTGCCAGTAGTATAAAAGGTACAGGGTTGCATGAGCAGTTCTTC. It translates to CASSIKGTGLHEQFF.

The chain couples TRBV5-1 to TRBJ2-7; weak D call: TRBD2 (6 bases). CDR1 and CDR2 (germline): SGHRS, YFSETQ. Trimming took off 4 bases at V and 4 bases at J, with 15 bases between the two ends. This CDR3 comprises 14 residues. The CDR3 reads CASSGGTVKYEQYF. The DNA for the CDR3 is TGCGCCAGCAGCGGCGGGACGGTGAAGTACGAGCAGTACTTC.

The V call is TRBV5-1, the J call TRBJ1-2, with 10 bases fitting TRBD1. Germline assignment: CDR1 SGHRS and CDR2 YFSETQ. The CDR3 is 16 amino acids. V lost 4 bases to trimming and J lost 3 bases; unmatched junction nucleotides: 9. The CDR3 is CASSPETGGADYGYTF. The CDR3 DNA follows: TGCGCCAGCAGCCCCGAGACAGGGGGCGCTGACTATGGCTACACCTTC.

J is TRBJ2-2 and V is TRBV4-3; 7 positions match TRBD2. The V and J ends lost 1 base and 3 bases, in that order; junction bases with no gene match: 2. CDR3 size: 15 residues. Per the germline V gene, CDR1 is LGHNA and CDR2 is YSLEER. CDR3 nucleotide sequence: TGCGCCAGCAGCCAAGTTCTAGCGGACACCGGGGAGCTGTTTTTT. This gives the protein CASSQVLADTGELFF.

This chain connects TRBV7-9 to TRBJ2-3, with TRBD1 identical over 9 bases. CDR3 length: 15 residues. The ends lost 5 bases at V and 2 bases at J; junction bases unmatched: 5. Germline CDR1 SEHNR, CDR2 FQNEAQ (reference sequence). DNA for the CDR3: TGTGCCAGCAGCATTCGACAGGGGGACACAGATACGCAGTATTTT. As protein: CASSIRQGDTDTQYF.